The T cell receptor beta chain described here comes from a study of T cell repertoires in cytomegalovirus infection. Study information: Shared public TCR beta signatures pointed to both CMV infection and a matching HLA type.

From the reads, TCRdb called clonotypes with MiXCR, one entry per CDR3 protein. The sample lists some 920,000 distinct CDR3 sequences, 30% to 40% occurring once. The CDR3 is 16 amino acids. V was pared by 1 base and J by 3 bases, with 16 bases between. Germline CDR1 SGHRS, CDR2 YFSETQ. Of note for this clonotype: Its cognate antigen is unknown.

This chain links TRBV5-1 with TRBJ1-1, with D possibly being TRBD1 (6 bases). This clonotype originated in a human donor in good health (CMV status not recorded). Some clones in this sample may be carry-over from other donors' samples. The starting material was cultured CD8+ T cells from PBMCs, obtained from culture after CMV antigen stimulation. CDR3 in DNA: TGCGCCAGCAGCTTGCAGATTCAGGGGAATCACACTGAAGCTTTCTTT. Encoded protein: CASSLQIQGNHTEAFF.